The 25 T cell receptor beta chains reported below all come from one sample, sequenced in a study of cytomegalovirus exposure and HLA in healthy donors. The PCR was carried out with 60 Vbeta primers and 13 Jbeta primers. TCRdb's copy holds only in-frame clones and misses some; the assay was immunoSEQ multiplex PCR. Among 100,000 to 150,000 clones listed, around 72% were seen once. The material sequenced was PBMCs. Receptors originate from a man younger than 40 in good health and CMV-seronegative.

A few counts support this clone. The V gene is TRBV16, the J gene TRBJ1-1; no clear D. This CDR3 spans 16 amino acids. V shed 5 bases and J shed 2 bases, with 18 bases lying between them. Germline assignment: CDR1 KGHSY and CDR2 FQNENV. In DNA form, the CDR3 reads TGTGCCAGCAGCGAGGGCCCGGCAGAGTCTAACACTGAAGCTTTCTTT. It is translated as CASSEGPAESNTEAFF.

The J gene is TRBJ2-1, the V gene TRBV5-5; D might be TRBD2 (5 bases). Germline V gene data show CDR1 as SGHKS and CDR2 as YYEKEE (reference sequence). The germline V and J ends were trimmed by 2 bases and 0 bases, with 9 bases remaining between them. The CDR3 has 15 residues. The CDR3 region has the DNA TGTGCCAGCAGCTTTTTGGGAGACTCCTACAATGAGCAGTTCTTC. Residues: CASSFLGDSYNEQFF.

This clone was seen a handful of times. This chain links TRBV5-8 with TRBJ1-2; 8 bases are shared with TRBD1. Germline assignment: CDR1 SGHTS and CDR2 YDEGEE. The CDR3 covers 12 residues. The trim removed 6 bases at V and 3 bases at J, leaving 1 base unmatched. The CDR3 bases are TGTGCCAGCACGGACAGGGACTATGGCTACACCTTC. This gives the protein CASTDRDYGYTF.

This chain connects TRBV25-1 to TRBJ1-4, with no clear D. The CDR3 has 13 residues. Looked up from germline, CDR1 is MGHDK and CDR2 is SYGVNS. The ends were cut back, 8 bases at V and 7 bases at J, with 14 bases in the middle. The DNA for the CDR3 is TGTGCCAGCGGGGTACTCGGAGGTGAAAAACTGTTTTTT. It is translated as CASGVLGGEKLFF.

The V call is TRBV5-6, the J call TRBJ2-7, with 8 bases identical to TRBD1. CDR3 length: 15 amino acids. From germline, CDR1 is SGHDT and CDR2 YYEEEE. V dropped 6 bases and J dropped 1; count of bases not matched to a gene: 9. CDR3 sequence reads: CASTPGTGLSYEQYF. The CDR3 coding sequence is TGTGCCAGCACCCCCGGGACAGGCCTTTCCTACGAGCAGTACTTC.

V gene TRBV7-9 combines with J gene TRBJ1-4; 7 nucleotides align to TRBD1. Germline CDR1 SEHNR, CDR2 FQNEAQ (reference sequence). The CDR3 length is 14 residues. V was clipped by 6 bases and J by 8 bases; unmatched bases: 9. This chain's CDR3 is CASSQQGIYEKLFF. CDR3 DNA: TGTGCCAGCAGTCAACAGGGGATTTACGAAAAACTGTTTTTT.

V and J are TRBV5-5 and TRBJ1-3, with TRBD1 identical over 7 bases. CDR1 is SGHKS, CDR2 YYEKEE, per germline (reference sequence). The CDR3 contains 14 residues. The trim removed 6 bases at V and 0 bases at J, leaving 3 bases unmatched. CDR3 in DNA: TGTGCCAGCATACAGGGGTTCTCTGGAAACACCATATATTTT. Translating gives CASIQGFSGNTIYF.

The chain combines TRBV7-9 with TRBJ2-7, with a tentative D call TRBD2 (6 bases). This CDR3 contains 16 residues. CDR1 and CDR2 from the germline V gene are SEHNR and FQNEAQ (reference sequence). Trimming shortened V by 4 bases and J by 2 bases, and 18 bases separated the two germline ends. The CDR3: CASSSPTSPTPYEQYF. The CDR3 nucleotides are TGTGCCAGCAGCTCCCCTACTAGCCCTACTCCCTACGAGCAGTACTTC.

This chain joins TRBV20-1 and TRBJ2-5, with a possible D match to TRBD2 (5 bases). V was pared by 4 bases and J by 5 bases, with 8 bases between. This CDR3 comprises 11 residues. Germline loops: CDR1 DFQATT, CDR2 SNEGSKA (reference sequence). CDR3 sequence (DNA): TGCAGTGCTATCGAGCGGGAGACCCAGTACTTC. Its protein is CSAIERETQYF.

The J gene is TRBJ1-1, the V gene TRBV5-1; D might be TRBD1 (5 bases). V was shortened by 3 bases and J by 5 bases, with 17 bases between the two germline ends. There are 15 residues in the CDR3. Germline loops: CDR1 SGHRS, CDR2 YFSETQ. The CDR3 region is CASSSGRGTGTEAFF. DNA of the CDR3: TGCGCCAGCAGCTCCGGACGAGGGACTGGGACTGAAGCTTTCTTT. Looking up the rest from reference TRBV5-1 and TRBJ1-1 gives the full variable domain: KAGVTQTPRYLIKTRGQQVTLSCSPISGHRSVSWYQQTPGQGLQFLFEYFSETQRNKGNFPGRFSGRQFSNSRSEMNVSTLELGDSALYLCASSSGRGTGTEAFFGQGTRLTVV.

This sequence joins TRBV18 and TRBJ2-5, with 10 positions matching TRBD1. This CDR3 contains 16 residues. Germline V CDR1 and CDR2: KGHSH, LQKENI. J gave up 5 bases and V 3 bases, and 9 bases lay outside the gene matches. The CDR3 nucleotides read TGTGCCAGCTCACCGCAGACAGGGGGCGCATCCGAGACCCAGTACTTC. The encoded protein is CASSPQTGGASETQYF.

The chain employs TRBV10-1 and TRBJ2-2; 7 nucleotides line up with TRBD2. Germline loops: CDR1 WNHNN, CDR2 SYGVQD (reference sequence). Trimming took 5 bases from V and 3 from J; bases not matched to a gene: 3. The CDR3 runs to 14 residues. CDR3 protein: CASSIAGDTGELFF. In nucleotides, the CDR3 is TGCGCCAGCAGTATCGCGGGAGACACCGGGGAGCTGTTTTTT.

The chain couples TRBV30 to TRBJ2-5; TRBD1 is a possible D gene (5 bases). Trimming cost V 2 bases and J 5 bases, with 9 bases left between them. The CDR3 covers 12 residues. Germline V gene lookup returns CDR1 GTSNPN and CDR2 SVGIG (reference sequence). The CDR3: CAWSSGLETQYF. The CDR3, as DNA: TGTGCCTGGAGTTCAGGGTTGGAGACCCAGTACTTC.

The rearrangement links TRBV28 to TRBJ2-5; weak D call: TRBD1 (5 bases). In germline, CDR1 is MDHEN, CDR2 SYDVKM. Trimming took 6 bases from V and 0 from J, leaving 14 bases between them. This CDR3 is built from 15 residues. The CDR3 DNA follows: TGTGCCAGCAGCTCTCAGGGAAATAACCAAGAGACCCAGTACTTC. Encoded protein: CASSSQGNNQETQYF. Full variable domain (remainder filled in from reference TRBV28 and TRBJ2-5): DVKVTQSSRYLVKRTGEKVFLECVQDMDHENMFWYRQDPGLGLRLIYFSYDVKMKEKGDIPEGYSVSREKKERFSLILESASTNQTSMYLCASSSQGNNQETQYFGPGTRLLVL.

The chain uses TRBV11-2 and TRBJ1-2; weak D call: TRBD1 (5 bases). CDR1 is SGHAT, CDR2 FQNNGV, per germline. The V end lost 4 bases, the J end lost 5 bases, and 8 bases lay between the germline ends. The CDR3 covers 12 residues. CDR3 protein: CASSYQGYGYTF. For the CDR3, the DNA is TGTGCCAGCAGCTATCAGGGATATGGCTACACCTTC.

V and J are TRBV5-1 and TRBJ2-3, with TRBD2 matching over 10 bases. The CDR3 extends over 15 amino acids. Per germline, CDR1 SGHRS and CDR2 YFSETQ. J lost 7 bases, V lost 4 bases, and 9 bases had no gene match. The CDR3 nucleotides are TGCGCCAGCAGCGACCTAGCGGGGGCTTCATATACGCAGTATTTT. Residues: CASSDLAGASYTQYF.

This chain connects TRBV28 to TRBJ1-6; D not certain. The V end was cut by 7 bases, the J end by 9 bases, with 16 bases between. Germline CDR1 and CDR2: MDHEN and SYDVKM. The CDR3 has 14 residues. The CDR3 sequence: CASMASGERSPLHF. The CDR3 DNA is TGTGCCAGCATGGCCTCCGGGGAGCGTTCACCCCTCCACTTT.

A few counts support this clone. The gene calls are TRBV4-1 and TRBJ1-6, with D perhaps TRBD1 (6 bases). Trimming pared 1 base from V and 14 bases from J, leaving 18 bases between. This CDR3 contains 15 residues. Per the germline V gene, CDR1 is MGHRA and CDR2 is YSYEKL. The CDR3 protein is CASSQGPGGPLALHF. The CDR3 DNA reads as TGCGCCAGCAGCCAAGGTCCCGGGGGGCCGTTAGCCCTCCACTTT.

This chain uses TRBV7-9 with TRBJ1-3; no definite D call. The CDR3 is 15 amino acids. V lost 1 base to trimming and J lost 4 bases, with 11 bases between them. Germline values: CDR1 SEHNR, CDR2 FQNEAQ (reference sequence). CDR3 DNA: TGTGCCAGCAGCTTAGACTGGGCGCGCGGAAACACCATATATTTT. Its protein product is CASSLDWARGNTIYF.

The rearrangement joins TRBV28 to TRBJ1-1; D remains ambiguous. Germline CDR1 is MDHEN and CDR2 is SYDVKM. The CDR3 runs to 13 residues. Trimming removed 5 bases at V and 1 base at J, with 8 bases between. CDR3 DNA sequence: TGTGCCAGCAGTCAAAACTGGAACACTGAAGCTTTCTTT. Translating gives CASSQNWNTEAFF.

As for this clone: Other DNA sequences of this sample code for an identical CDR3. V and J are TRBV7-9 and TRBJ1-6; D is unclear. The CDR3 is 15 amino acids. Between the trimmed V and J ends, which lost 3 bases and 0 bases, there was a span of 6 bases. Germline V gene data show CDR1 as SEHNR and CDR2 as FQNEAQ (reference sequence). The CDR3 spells CASSFGSSYNSPLHF. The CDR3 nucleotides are TGTGCCAGCAGCTTCGGTAGCTCCTATAATTCACCCCTCCACTTT.

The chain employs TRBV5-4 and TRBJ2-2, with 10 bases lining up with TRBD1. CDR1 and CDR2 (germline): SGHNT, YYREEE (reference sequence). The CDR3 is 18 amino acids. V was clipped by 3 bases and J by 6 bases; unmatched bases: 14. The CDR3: CASSSSRDRGLTAGELFF. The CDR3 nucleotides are TGTGCCAGCAGCTCAAGCCGGGACAGGGGTTTAACTGCCGGGGAGCTGTTTTTT.

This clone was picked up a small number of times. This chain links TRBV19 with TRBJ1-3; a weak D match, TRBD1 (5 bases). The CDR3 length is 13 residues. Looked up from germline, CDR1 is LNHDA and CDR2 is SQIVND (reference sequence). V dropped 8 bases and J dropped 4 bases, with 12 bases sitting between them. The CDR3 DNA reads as TGTGCCAGTGCCCAGGGAAACGGAAACACCATATATTTT. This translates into CASAQGNGNTIYF. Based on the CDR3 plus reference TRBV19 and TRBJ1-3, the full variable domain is DGGITQSPKYLFRKEGQNVTLSCEQNLNHDAMYWYRQDPGQGLRLIYYSQIVNDFQKGDIAEGYSVSREKKESFPLTVTSAQKNPTAFYLCASAQGNGNTIYFGEGSWLTVV.

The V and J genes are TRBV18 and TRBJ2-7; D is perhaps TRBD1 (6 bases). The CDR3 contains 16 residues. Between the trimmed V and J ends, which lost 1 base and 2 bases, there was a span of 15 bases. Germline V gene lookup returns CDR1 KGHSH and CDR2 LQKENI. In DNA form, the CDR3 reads TGTGCCAGCTCACCACTGAGAGGACAGAAGACCTACGAGCAGTACTTC. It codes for CASSPLRGQKTYEQYF. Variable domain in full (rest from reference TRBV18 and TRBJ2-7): NAGVMQNPRHLVRRRGQEARLRCSPMKGHSHVYWYRQLPEEGLKFMVYLQKENIIDESGMPKERFSAEFPKEGPSILRIQQVVRGDSAAYFCASSPLRGQKTYEQYFGPGTRLTVT.

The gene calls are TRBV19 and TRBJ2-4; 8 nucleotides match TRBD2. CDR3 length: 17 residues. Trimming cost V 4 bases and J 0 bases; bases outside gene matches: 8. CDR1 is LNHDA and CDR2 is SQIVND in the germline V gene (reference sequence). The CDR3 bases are TGTGCCAGTAGTACATCTAGCGGGTTAATAGCCAAAAACATTCAGTACTTC. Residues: CASSTSSGLIAKNIQYF.